The rows below give T cell receptor beta chains drawn from one sample of a study of Tregs in tolerant kidney transplant recipients. Profiling relied on immunoSEQ multiplex PCR, and the TCRdb table lists in-frame clones only, not all of them. Of 75,000 to 85,000 clones listed, approximately 89% are singletons. The source material was Tregs from blood, sampled before the transplant. The receptor source for this set is a human donor who received a combined kidney and bone marrow transplant. CDR3s include the opening cysteine and the closing phenylalanine or tryptophan. D genes are given only for firm matches. Size is omitted from some rows. Given values are once, few, many or a class for expanded clones.

size: NA; D: NA; J: TRBJ2-7; V: TRBV29-1; CDR3: CSVEAAGGEQYF; DNA: TGCAGCGTTGAAGCGGCAGGTGGAGAGCAGTACTTC
size: NA; D: NA; J: TRBJ2-1; V: TRBV9; CDR3: CASSVGDVYNEQFF; DNA: TGTGCCAGCAGCGTAGGGGACGTCTACAATGAGCAGTTCTTC
size: NA; D: TRBD1; J: TRBJ1-1; V: TRBV29-1; CDR3: CSVSRGTAEAFF; DNA: TGCAGTGTTTCCAGAGGGACAGCTGAAGCTTTCTTT
size: NA; D: NA; J: TRBJ2-1; V: TRBV4-3; CDR3: CASSGVGLNEQFF; DNA: TGCGCCAGCAGTGGGGTGGGGCTCAATGAGCAGTTCTTC
size: NA; D: NA; J: TRBJ2-7; V: TRBV2; CDR3: CASSGFLEHYF; DNA: TGTGCCAGCAGTGGTTTCTTGGAGCACTACTTC
size: NA; D: NA; J: TRBJ1-4; V: TRBV9; CDR3: CASRRQEDEKLFF; DNA: TGTGCCAGCAGAAGGCAGGAGGATGAAAAACTGTTTTTT
size: few; D: NA; J: TRBJ1-4; V: TRBV6-5; CDR3: CASQDSGFGKLFF; DNA: TGTGCCAGCCAGGACAGCGGGTTTGGAAAACTGTTTTTT
size: NA; D: TRBD1; J: TRBJ1-2; V: TRBV2; CDR3: CASGTGTAYGYTF; DNA: TGTGCCAGCGGCACCGGGACAGCCTATGGCTACACCTTC
size: once; D: TRBD2; J: TRBJ2-7; V: TRBV19; CDR3: CASSGRSAGLAVREQYF; DNA: TGTGCCAGTAGTGGGCGATCGGCAGGACTAGCCGTGCGGGAGCAGTACTTC
size: NA; D: NA; J: TRBJ1-3; V: TRBV19; CDR3: CASSNRDTSSGNTIYF; DNA: TGTGCCAGTTCTAACCGGGACACCTCCTCTGGAAACACCATATATTTT
size: few; D: NA; J: TRBJ2-7; V: TRBV5-4; CDR3: CASSLSAQLGEQYF; DNA: TGTGCCAGCAGCTTGTCGGCCCAGCTAGGAGAGCAGTACTTC
size: NA; D: NA; J: TRBJ2-7; V: TRBV13; CDR3: CASSLLGEQYF; DNA: TGTGCCAGCAGCTTACTAGGCGAGCAGTACTTC
size: NA; D: TRBD2; J: TRBJ2-3; V: TRBV30; CDR3: CAWSGTSGTDTQYF; DNA: TGTGCCTGGAGCGGAACTAGCGGCACAGATACGCAGTATTTT